A selection of T cell receptor beta chains follows, all from one sample in a study of response to subunit inactivated influenza vaccine. TCRdb itself ran the RT-PCR reads through MiXCR, one entry per CDR3 protein. This sample has about 300,000 distinct CDR3 sequences, with roughly 20% found just once. The sample in question was PBMCs from blood, obtained approximately 20 months after vaccination. The source is a man aged 50 to 75 who received an inactivated influenza vaccine. The CDR3 runs from the conserved cysteine through the conserved F or W. D genes are given only for firm matches. For some rows the clone size is stated as once, few or many, or as a class when expanded; others skip it.

>TRBV20-1|.|.|TRBJ2-7
CSAGTSTYEQYF
TGCAGTGCCGGGACGTCGACCTACGAGCAGTACTTC
>TRBV15|.|.|TRBJ2-7
CATSRDNLDEQYF
TGTGCCACCAGCAGAGATAATTTAGACGAGCAGTACTTC
>TRBV20-1|TRBD1|many|TRBJ1-5
CSARTGGLGQPQHF
TGCAGTGCTAGGACAGGGGGATTAGGTCAGCCCCAGCATTTT
>TRBV12-3/TRBV12-4|.|.|TRBJ2-2
CASSFFAGSPGELFF
TGTGCCAGCAGTTTCTTCGCAGGGTCCCCCGGGGAGCTGTTTTTT
>TRBV6-1|.|few|TRBJ1-5
CASRTVSNQPQHF
TGTGCCAGCAGGACAGTTAGCAATCAGCCCCAGCATTTT
>TRBV28|.|.|TRBJ1-1
CASRTGTTMNTEAFF
TGTGCCAGCAGGACCGGAACAACTATGAACACTGAAGCTTTCTTT
>TRBV29-1|.|.|TRBJ1-1
CSVQRGWENTEAFF
TGCAGCGTCCAGCGGGGATGGGAGAACACTGAAGCTTTCTTT
>TRBV7-2|.|.|TRBJ2-3
CASSLVGLASTDTQYF
TGTGCCAGCAGCTTAGTTGGGTTGGCGAGCACAGATACGCAGTATTTT
>TRBV14|.|many|TRBJ1-1
CASSQGTEAFF
TGTGCCAGCAGCCAAGGCACTGAAGCTTTCTTT
>TRBV18|TRBD1|few|TRBJ1-2
CASSPGTDGGYTF
TGTGCCAGCTCACCCGGGACAGACGGTGGCTACACCTTC
>TRBV10-3|.|.|TRBJ2-2
CAISEGENTGELFF
TGTGCCATCAGTGAAGGAGAGAACACCGGGGAGCTGTTTTTT
>TRBV29-1|.|.|TRBJ1-2
CSTLTDGYTF
TGCAGCACCTTGACTGATGGCTACACCTTC
>TRBV29-1|.|few|TRBJ2-5
CSVEGGFQETQYF
TGCAGCGTTGAAGGGGGGTTCCAAGAGACCCAGTACTTC
>TRBV6-2/TRBV6-3|.|.|TRBJ2-1
CASSPAWGEQFF
TGTGCCAGCAGTCCAGCCTGGGGCGAGCAGTTCTTC
>TRBV7-8|TRBD2|.|TRBJ2-3
CASSPGLAGANTQYF
TGTGCCAGCAGCCCGGGACTAGCGGGGGCCAATACGCAGTATTTT
>TRBV3-1|.|many|TRBJ1-6
CASSQGSKGRLHF
TGTGCCAGCAGCCAAGGTTCAAAGGGACGCCTCCACTTT
>TRBV11-2|.|.|TRBJ2-7
CASSLGRGSYEQYF
TGTGCCAGCAGCTTAGGGCGGGGCTCCTACGAGCAGTACTTC
>TRBV6-1|.|few|TRBJ2-7
CASTPGGSYEQYF
TGTGCCAGCACCCCCGGAGGGTCCTACGAGCAGTACTTC
>TRBV12-3/TRBV12-4|.|.|TRBJ2-3
CASSLAPVGRMGTQYF
TGTGCCAGCAGTTTAGCGCCGGTGGGACGGATGGGTACGCAGTATTTT
>TRBV5-1|TRBD1|few|TRBJ1-2
CASSLTGEGANYGYTF
TGCGCCAGCAGCTTGACAGGGGAAGGGGCTAACTATGGCTACACCTTC
>TRBV7-2|.|.|TRBJ2-7
CASSLVFGPYEQYF
TGTGCCAGCAGCTTAGTTTTCGGCCCCTACGAGCAGTACTTC
>TRBV7-6|TRBD1|few|TRBJ1-6
CASSSYPRGLQLNSPLHF
TGTGCCAGCAGCTCATACCCCAGGGGGCTCCAACTAAATTCACCCCTCCACTTT
>TRBV20-1|.|.|TRBJ2-5
CSARASRGPWETQYF
TGCAGTGCTAGAGCCTCGCGGGGACCGTGGGAGACCCAGTACTTC
>TRBV29-1|.|few|TRBJ1-2
CSVEKAVPNYGYTF
TGCAGCGTTGAAAAGGCAGTCCCTAACTATGGCTACACCTTC
>TRBV20-1|TRBD2|.|TRBJ2-7
CSAYGLAGGREQYF
TGCAGTGCTTACGGACTAGCGGGAGGTCGCGAGCAGTACTTC
>TRBV18|.|many|TRBJ1-4
CASSPRQGEEKLFF
TGTGCCAGCTCACCACGCCAGGGAGAAGAAAAACTGTTTTTT
>TRBV28|.|.|TRBJ2-2
CASTYTGELFF
TGTGCCAGCACGTACACCGGGGAGCTGTTTTTT
>TRBV12-3/TRBV12-4|.|few|TRBJ2-7
CASSFWEAYEQYF
TGTGCCAGCAGTTTCTGGGAGGCCTACGAGCAGTACTTC